The 26 T cell receptor beta chains below come from one sample, sequenced in a study of shared clonotypes between healthy human individuals. Repertoires were generated with immunoSEQ multiplex PCR, while TCRdb's copy carries only in-frame clones and drops some. This sample yields under 2,500,000 clones, of which around 95% are seen a single time; roughly 0.13% belongs to the top ten. Material for sequencing was naive CD4+ T cells sorted from blood. Noted subset: CD45RA+ positively selected. The receptors here all came from a man younger than 35 in good health.

This chain joins TRBV28 and TRBJ1-5, with a weak D call TRBD1 (5 bases). The CDR3 covers 15 residues. Trimming cost V 4 bases and J 3 bases, with 13 bases left between them. CDR1 and CDR2 from the germline V gene are MDHEN and SYDVKM. CDR3 amino acids: CASSSGRWVNQPQHF. Here the CDR3 DNA reads TGTGCCAGCAGTTCGGGACGGTGGGTCAATCAGCCCCAGCATTTT.

The V gene is TRBV14, the J gene TRBJ1-3; no reliable D call. Trimming took off 0 bases at V and 8 bases at J, with 5 bases between the two ends. The CDR3 runs to 12 residues. Germline V lookup: CDR1 SGHDN, CDR2 FVKESK. The CDR3 DNA sequence: TGTGCCAGCAGCCAAGATCAGGACACCATATATTTT. This sequence encodes CASSQDQDTIYF.

This clone was observed once. V usage is TRBV30 and J usage is TRBJ2-7; the D is unclear. Germline V gene lookup returns CDR1 GTSNPN and CDR2 SVGIG (reference sequence). The V end was cut by 2 bases, the J end by 5 bases, with 13 bases between. CDR3 length equals 13 residues. Here the CDR3 DNA reads TGTGCCTGGAGTTCCCAGTGGATGGACGAGCAGTACTTC. Translation gives CAWSSQWMDEQYF.

The table lists this clone with a count of one. The chain joins TRBV11-2 to TRBJ2-7, with 10 nucleotides matching TRBD1. Germline V gene data show CDR1 as SGHAT and CDR2 as FQNNGV. Unmatched junction bases numbered 7, after V lost 3 bases and J lost 5 bases. The CDR3 has 15 residues. The CDR3 bases are TGTGCCAGCAGCTTCACCGGGACAGGGGAAGACGAGCAGTACTTC. Translated: CASSFTGTGEDEQYF.

The V call is TRBV19, the J call TRBJ1-4; D is possibly TRBD1 (6 bases). Germline CDR1 is LNHDA and CDR2 is SQIVND (reference sequence). The CDR3 contains 16 residues. With 5 bases removed from V and 0 bases from J, the gap between germline ends came to 13 bases. DNA for the CDR3: TGTGCCAGTAGTCCTACAGGGATTACAACTAATGAAAAACTGTTTTTT. It codes for CASSPTGITTNEKLFF.

CDR3 coding DNA: TGTGCCAGCAGCACGGACAGGAACACAGATACGCAGTATTTT. It encodes CASSTDRNTDTQYF. The chain is built from TRBV5-4 and TRBJ2-3; TRBD1 agrees at 7 bases. Germline V CDR1 and CDR2: SGHNT, YYREEE (reference sequence). V lost 4 bases to trimming and J lost 2 bases; unmatched junction nucleotides: 4. This CDR3 region has 14 residues.

The chain links TRBV2 to TRBJ1-1, with D tentatively TRBD1 (6 bases). Trimming took 7 bases from V and 5 from J, leaving 20 bases between them. The germline CDR1 and CDR2 sequences are SNHLY and FYNNEI. The CDR3 is 15 amino acids. For the CDR3, the DNA is TGTGCCAGCAATCGGGACTCCGGGACAAATACTGAAGCTTTCTTT. This sequence encodes CASNRDSGTNTEAFF.

The chain combines TRBV6-4 with TRBJ1-1; 8 bases are a match to TRBD1. After removal of 6 bases from V and 1 base from J, the junction contained 7 bases not matched to a gene. The CDR3 has 15 residues. Looked up from germline, CDR1 is MRHNA and CDR2 is SNTAGT. The CDR3 sequence: CASRDRTGQNTEAFF. The CDR3, as DNA: TGTGCCAGCAGAGATAGGACAGGGCAGAACACTGAAGCTTTCTTT.

The chain uses TRBV2 and TRBJ2-6; 8 positions match TRBD1. The V segment lost 9 bases and the J segment 3 bases; nucleotides outside the gene matches: 7. This CDR3 contains 15 residues. CDR1 is SNHLY and CDR2 is FYNNEI in the germline V gene. The CDR3 spells CASGQGSNGANVLTF. Here the CDR3 DNA reads TGTGCCAGTGGACAGGGAAGTAATGGGGCCAACGTCCTGACTTTC. Supplemented by reference TRBV2 and TRBJ2-6, the full variable domain reads EPEVTQTPSHQVTQMGQEVILRCVPISNHLYFYWYRQILGQKVEFLVSFYNNEISEKSEIFDDQFSVERPDGSNFTLKIRSTKLEDSAMYFCASGQGSNGANVLTFGAGSRLTVL.

The CDR3 DNA sequence: TGTGCCAGCACGAACTGGGGTGAGACAGATACGCAGTATTTT. This codes for CASTNWGETDTQYF. This chain links TRBV11-2 with TRBJ2-3; D ambiguous. The V and J ends lost 7 bases and 3 bases respectively, with 14 bases between them. CDR3 length: 14 amino acids. The germline V gene encodes CDR1 SGHAT and CDR2 FQNNGV.

About this clone itself: The same CDR3 can be traced to other DNA sequences in this sample. This chain joins TRBV18 and TRBJ2-1; D is unresolved. CDR1 is KGHSH and CDR2 is LQKENI in the germline V gene. Trimming left V 3 bases short and J 6 bases short, with 9 bases between. The CDR3 extends over 13 amino acids. DNA for the CDR3: TGTGCCAGCTCACCTGGAACCGTCAATGAGCAGTTCTTC. Translation gives CASSPGTVNEQFF.

CDR3 region: CSARAQMEQYF. In DNA form, the CDR3 reads TGCAGTGCTAGAGCCCAGATGGAGCAGTACTTC. The chain joins TRBV20-1 to TRBJ2-7; D is uncertain. Germline V gives CDR1 DFQATT, CDR2 SNEGSKA (reference sequence). V was trimmed by 1 base and J by 7 bases, leaving 8 bases between them. This CDR3 has 11 amino acids.

V and J are TRBV11-2 and TRBJ2-1, with TRBD2 matching 8 bases. Germline CDR1 reads SGHAT; CDR2 reads FQNNGV. The CDR3 has 16 residues. The V and J ends lost 3 bases and 4 bases, in that order; junction bases with no gene match: 8. The CDR3 DNA reads as TGTGCCAGCAGCTTGGCCGGGGGGGCAGTATACAATGAGCAGTTCTTC. Encoded protein: CASSLAGGAVYNEQFF.

The rearrangement joins TRBV5-6 to TRBJ2-7; tentatively, D is TRBD2 (5 bases). This CDR3 comprises 15 residues. Trimming took 0 bases from V and 6 from J, leaving 16 bases between them. The germline gives CDR1 SGHDT, CDR2 YYEEEE. The CDR3 loop is CASSLGGAELGEQYF. The CDR3 coding sequence is TGTGCCAGCAGCTTGGGGGGAGCTGAGTTAGGCGAGCAGTACTTC.

J is TRBJ1-3 and V is TRBV5-1; TRBD1 aligns across 9 bases. The CDR3 covers 15 residues. From germline, CDR1 is SGHRS and CDR2 YFSETQ. Germline trimming cut 2 bases from V and 5 bases from J; bases unmatched to any gene: 5. CDR3: CASSLGGQGRNTIYF. CDR3 bases: TGCGCCAGCAGCTTAGGGGGACAGGGACGAAACACCATATATTTT.

The chain employs TRBV29-1 and TRBJ2-7, with D tentatively TRBD2 (6 bases). Germline V gives CDR1 SQVTM, CDR2 ANQGSEA. The CDR3 has 17 amino acids. The V end was cut by 4 bases, the J end by 3 bases, with 25 bases between. This chain's CDR3 is CSVGPPGDKEGSYEQYF. The CDR3 region has the DNA TGCAGCGTTGGGCCCCCGGGAGATAAGGAGGGGAGCTACGAGCAGTACTTC.

The chain is built from TRBV6-5 and TRBJ2-7; D is perhaps TRBD2 (5 bases). The germline gives CDR1 MNHEY, CDR2 SVGAGI. Deletions cut 6 bases from V and 5 bases from J, with 14 bases between. This CDR3 comprises 13 residues. CDR3 DNA: TGTGCCAGCAGCCCCCGACTATCCCACGAGCAGTACTTC. It specifies CASSPRLSHEQYF.

The V and J genes are TRBV28 and TRBJ1-4, with D possibly matching TRBD1 (6 bases). CDR3 length equals 17 residues. The germline gives CDR1 MDHEN, CDR2 SYDVKM. Trimming stripped 3 bases from V and 4 bases from J, with 18 bases between. CDR3 in DNA: TGTGCCAGCAGTTTTCCGCAGGTGGAGGGGGATAATGAAAAACTGTTTTTT. Its protein product is CASSFPQVEGDNEKLFF.

V is TRBV19 and J is TRBJ2-5; 10 positions match TRBD1. CDR1 and CDR2 from the germline V gene are LNHDA and SQIVND (reference sequence). The length of the CDR3 is 15 residues. The trim removed 4 bases at V and 4 bases at J, leaving 6 bases unmatched. The CDR3 DNA reads as TGTGCCAGTAGTACTCGGGACAGGGGTAGAGAGACCCAGTACTTC. Its translation is CASSTRDRGRETQYF.

The V gene is TRBV18, the J gene TRBJ2-1; TRBD2 agrees at 9 bases. With 3 bases clipped from V and 4 bases from J, the junction kept 7 bases outside the gene matches. This CDR3 contains 16 residues. CDR1 and CDR2 from the germline V gene are KGHSH and LQKENI. DNA of the CDR3: TGTGCCAGCTCACCCCAACTAGCGGGTGGTTACAATGAGCAGTTCTTC. Translating gives CASSPQLAGGYNEQFF.

The CDR3 region is CASSQAPGSSGSRNTQYF. The CDR3 DNA is TGCGCCAGCAGTCAAGCCCCTGGGTCTAGCGGGAGTAGGAATACGCAGTATTTT. The chain links TRBV23-1 to TRBJ2-3; 10 bases line up with TRBD2. TRBV23-1 is placed among ORFs of uncertain function. The CDR3 length is 18 residues. V was pared by 2 bases and J by 7 bases, with 15 bases of the junction left unmatched.

The chain uses TRBV7-8 and TRBJ2-3; TRBD1 matches at 7 bases. Germline values: CDR1 SGHVS, CDR2 FQNEAQ. Germline trimming cut 5 bases from V and 7 bases from J; bases unmatched to any gene: 12. The CDR3 is 15 residues long. The CDR3 reads CASSPPGTVTNTQYF. The CDR3 nucleotides read TGTGCCAGCAGCCCACCCGGGACAGTGACAAATACGCAGTATTTT. The variable domain in full, completed from reference TRBV7-8 and TRBJ2-3, reads GAGVSQSPRYKVAKRGQDVALRCDPISGHVSLFWYQQALGQGPEFLTYFQNEAQLDKSGLPSDRFFAERPEGSVSTLKIQRTQQEDSAVYLCASSPPGTVTNTQYFGPGTRLTVL.

The V call is TRBV4-1, the J call TRBJ1-1; D possibly corresponds to TRBD1 (5 bases). Germline-derived CDR1 and CDR2 are MGHRA and YSYEKL. V gave up 4 bases and J gave up 2 bases, with 14 bases separating them. This CDR3 has 15 residues. As DNA, the CDR3 is TGCGCCAGCAGCCCCCCAGACAGAGACAACACTGAAGCTTTCTTT. This sequence encodes CASSPPDRDNTEAFF.

This chain uses TRBV30 with TRBJ1-6; a weak D match, TRBD1 (5 bases). This CDR3 is built from 15 residues. The ends were cut back, 2 bases at V and 7 bases at J, with 15 bases in the middle. Germline CDR1 GTSNPN, CDR2 SVGIG (reference sequence). The DNA of the CDR3 is TGTGCCTGGAGTCGGGACCGCTGGGAGAATTCACCCCTCCACTTT. It encodes CAWSRDRWENSPLHF.

The genes are TRBV2 and TRBJ1-5, with 8 bases identical to TRBD1. Trimming removed 6 bases from V and 4 bases from J; junction bases left unmatched: 8. CDR1 is SNHLY and CDR2 is FYNNEI in the germline V gene. The length of the CDR3 is 15 residues. CDR3 loop: CASSTGGSPNQPQHF. The CDR3 DNA reads as TGTGCCAGCAGCACAGGGGGATCCCCTAATCAGCCCCAGCATTTT. Combining the CDR3 with reference TRBV2 and TRBJ1-5 gives the whole variable domain EPEVTQTPSHQVTQMGQEVILRCVPISNHLYFYWYRQILGQKVEFLVSFYNNEISEKSEIFDDQFSVERPDGSNFTLKIRSTKLEDSAMYFCASSTGGSPNQPQHFGDGTRLSIL.

The genes are TRBV9 and TRBJ2-7, with TRBD2 identical over 7 bases. CDR3 length equals 14 residues. The V segment lost 4 bases and the J segment 3 bases; nucleotides outside the gene matches: 7. Germline V gives CDR1 SGDLS, CDR2 YYNGEE. CDR3 protein: CASSTGLTGYEQYF. The CDR3, as DNA: TGTGCCAGCAGCACGGGACTAACAGGCTACGAGCAGTACTTC.